The T cell receptor (beta chain) described here comes from a study of T cell repertoires in cytomegalovirus infection. Study context: CMV epitopes in the study were HLA-C-restricted (recently identified) and HLA-B-restricted (well studied). A matching HLA type, together with CMV infection, was signaled by public TCR beta signatures.

Study-wide results and limits: In two of eight donors, the top clonotype was HLA-C-restricted CMV-specific.

The CDR3 totals 16 residues. The germline V gene has CDR1 DFQATT and CDR2 SNEGSKA (reference sequence). Trimming cost V 0 bases and J 3 bases; bases outside gene matches: 6. This clonotype was detected ten times or more. The antigen is unknown. TCRdb processed the reads anew with MiXCR; each CDR3 protein has one entry. The sample consists of roughly 800,000 distinct CDR3 sequences, around 29% of them appearing once. The TCR originated in a human donor in good health (CMV status not recorded). Some clones in this sample may be carry-over from other donors' samples. The chain has TRBV20-1 and TRBJ2-2; 8 positions match TRBD2. The source material was cultured CD8+ T cells from PBMCs, sampled from culture after CMV antigen stimulation. The CDR3 nucleotides read TGCAGTGCTAGAGAGGCCCCAGCGGGAGACACCGGGGAGCTGTTTTTT. Translating gives CSAREAPAGDTGELFF.